These T cell receptor beta chains were read from a single sample in a study of spatial heterogeneity in lung cancer. TCRdb called the 5' RACE reads again in MiXCR, with one record for every CDR3 protein. The data show nearly 80,000 distinct CDR3 sequences, 7% to 9% seen once. This material consisted of PBMCs, taken at surgery. These receptors were taken from a male donor with early-stage non-small cell lung cancer. Both conserved end residues are part of each CDR3. A D gene is named only where the DNA matches it firmly. Some rows mark clone size as missing; the rest say once, few, many or name a class of expanded clone.

cdr3_aa cdr3_nt clone_size v_call d_call j_call
CASSSGTSGRVGNEQFF TGTGCCAGCAGCTCCGGGACTAGCGGGAGGGTCGGCAATGAGCAGTTCTTC few TRBV7-9 TRBD2 TRBJ2-1
CASSMGTGERETQYF TGTGCCAGCAGCATGGGAACCGGGGAGAGGGAGACCCAGTACTTC many TRBV9 - TRBJ2-5
CSARHQNYEQYF TGCAGTGCTAGGCACCAGAACTACGAGCAGTACTTC - TRBV20-1 - TRBJ2-7
CASSDQGTNTEAFF TGTGCCAGCAGTGATCAGGGGACGAACACTGAAGCTTTCTTT many TRBV6-1 - TRBJ1-1
CSARATSSYEQYF TGCAGTGCTAGAGCCACTAGCTCCTACGAGCAGTACTTC few TRBV20-1 - TRBJ2-7
CASAAGDTQYF TGCGCCTCAGCCGCTGGGGATACGCAGTATTTT many TRBV5-1 - TRBJ2-3
CASSQVATGWQFF TGCGCCAGCAGCCAAGTGGCGACAGGGTGGCAGTTCTTC - TRBV4-3 TRBD1 TRBJ2-1
CASSRSLAGGPGEQFF TGTGCCAGCAGCCGATCACTAGCGGGAGGGCCTGGTGAGCAGTTCTTC many TRBV7-8 TRBD2 TRBJ2-1
CASSVGSYSGYTF TGTGCCAGCAGCGTAGGATCCTACAGTGGCTACACCTTC many TRBV9 - TRBJ1-2
CASSLARVGATGELFF TGCGCCAGCAGCTTGGCCAGGGTCGGCGCCACCGGGGAGCTGTTTTTT few TRBV5-1 - TRBJ2-2
CASSLLRTGAMNTEAFF TGTGCCAGCAGCTTGTTAAGGACAGGTGCCATGAACACTGAAGCTTTCTTT many TRBV5-5 TRBD1 TRBJ1-1
CSVAGFSGNTIYF TGCAGCGTGGCAGGGTTCTCTGGAAACACCATATATTTT many TRBV29-1 - TRBJ1-3
CASSKNRDYGYTF TGTGCCAGCAGCAAAAACAGGGACTATGGCTACACCTTC - TRBV11-2 - TRBJ1-2
CASSLPDSLGAFF TGTGCCAGCAGCCTACCGGACAGTTTGGGAGCTTTCTTT few TRBV3-2 - TRBJ1-1
CSVGGDDWYTEAFF TGCAGCGTTGGGGGGGACGATTGGTACACTGAAGCTTTCTTT many TRBV29-1 - TRBJ1-1
CASSFGGGPDEQYF TGCGCCAGCAGCTTCGGGGGAGGGCCTGACGAGCAGTACTTC - TRBV5-1 TRBD2 TRBJ2-7
CASRPYRGPSYEQYF TGTGCCAGCAGACCCTACAGGGGCCCTTCCTACGAGCAGTACTTC few TRBV6-5 TRBD1 TRBJ2-7
CASITTSGASEQFF TGTGCCAGTATCACGACTAGCGGGGCTTCTGAGCAGTTCTTC few TRBV19 TRBD2 TRBJ2-1
CASSPRLGISNVRTFF TGTGCCAGCTCACCACGCTTAGGCATCTCGAACGTTAGGACTTTCTTT - TRBV18 - TRBJ1-1
CASSRPGTGSMNTEAFF TGTGCCAGCAGTAGACCCGGGACAGGGAGCATGAACACTGAAGCTTTCTTT many TRBV6-5 TRBD1 TRBJ1-1
CASSSIGVPTEAFF TGTGCCAGCAGTTCAATTGGGGTTCCCACTGAAGCTTTCTTT many TRBV6-2/TRBV6-3 - TRBJ1-1
CASSFAGPENNEQFF TGCGCCAGCAGCTTCGCGGGGCCCGAAAACAATGAGCAGTTCTTC - TRBV5-1 - TRBJ2-1
CSARDTGAGYGYTF TGCAGTGCTAGAGATACAGGGGCTGGCTATGGCTACACCTTC - TRBV20-1 TRBD1 TRBJ1-2
CASSSTSPVDTQYF TGCGCCAGCAGCTCGACTAGCCCCGTGGATACGCAGTATTTT - TRBV5-1 TRBD2 TRBJ2-3
CATSDLRQGLAKNIQYF TGTGCCACCAGTGATTTGCGGCAGGGCCTAGCCAAAAACATTCAGTACTTC - TRBV24-1 - TRBJ2-4
CASSLQGWGTFF TGTGCCAGCAGCTTGCAGGGTTGGGGAACTTTCTTT many TRBV11-2 - TRBJ1-1
CASSENPRVNTEAFF TGTGCCAGCAGTGAAAACCCCAGGGTGAACACTGAAGCTTTCTTT - TRBV2 - TRBJ1-1
CASRDPGRTYEQYF TGTGCCAGCAGAGATCCGGGACGGACCTACGAGCAGTACTTC many TRBV2 - TRBJ2-7
CASTLTGNSNQPQHF TGTGCCAGCACCCTGACGGGAAATAGCAATCAGCCCCAGCATTTT - TRBV12-3/TRBV12-4 - TRBJ1-5
CASSGRDGFNSPLHF TGTGCCAGCAGCGGCCGGGACGGATTCAATTCACCCCTCCACTTT many TRBV11-3 - TRBJ1-6
CASSPANEQFF TGTGCCAGCAGCCCTGCTAATGAGCAGTTCTTC - TRBV7-2 - TRBJ2-1
CSVSTSRDEQFF TGCAGTGTTTCGACTAGCAGGGATGAGCAGTTCTTC - TRBV20-1 TRBD2 TRBJ2-1
CASRATSGTVNEQFF TGCGCCAGCAGGGCGACTAGCGGGACCGTCAATGAGCAGTTCTTC many TRBV5-1 TRBD2 TRBJ2-1
CASSFVAGRNEQFF TGTGCCAGCAGTTTCGTAGCGGGCCGCAATGAGCAGTTCTTC few TRBV12-3/TRBV12-4 TRBD2 TRBJ2-1
CASSLIGDETEAFF TGTGCCAGCAGTTTGATCGGGGATGAAACTGAAGCTTTCTTT many TRBV28 - TRBJ1-1